This section outlines one TCR beta chain sequence together with its context. The antigen is not known. Donors were healthy HIV-negative adults without recently reported acute infections or vaccinations. The donor cohort consisted entirely of Caucasian adults residing in Nashville, Tennessee. Assay: immunoSEQ multiplex PCR; the TCRdb copy retains only in-frame clones and omits some. The sample comprises approximately 1,000,000 clones, about 80% of which are singletons, and more than 0.45% rests with the top ten. The sample belongs to a study of shared clonotypes between healthy human individuals. Study results and caveats: Non-shared clonotypes showed lower generation probabilities than clonotypes common to all four donors. Only blood samples were collected, and tissue repertoires likely differ.

Sample: memory CD4+ T cells from PBMCs. The subset is: CD45RA-negative fraction. The sequence derives from a young man in good health. Some clones in this sample may be carry-over from other donors' samples.

CDR3 DNA: TGTGCCAGCAGCTACGGCCCTAACAATGAGCAGTTCTTC. Encoded protein: CASSYGPNNEQFF. This chain links TRBV7-9 with TRBJ2-1; no clear D. V dropped 4 bases and J dropped 5 bases, with 9 bases sitting between them. There are 13 residues in the CDR3. The germline gives CDR1 SEHNR, CDR2 FQNEAQ (reference sequence).